The 21 T cell receptor beta chains given below trace back to one sample, sequenced in a study of PD-1 blockade in classical Hodgkin lymphoma (dated by TCRdb to 2020 to 2021). What the time point label conveys for this sample: cycle 4 day 1 (C4D1), after less than 7 weeks of nivolumab. Every trial patient had relapsed following autologous stem cell transplantation, and prior brentuximab vedotin exposure was what differed among cohorts A, B and C. Libraries were constructed by the immunoSEQ multiplex PCR assay. This immuneACCESS table, as held by TCRdb, lists in-frame sequences with V and J called but not all clones. Of the missing ones, under half trace to an unresolved V gene in checked studies; the others have no known cause. In this sample the table shows roughly 50,000 clones, 86% of which occur a single time. 6.5% to 8% of the sample rests with the top ten. Sequenced here: peripheral blood mononuclear cells (PBMCs), sampled before the fourth cycle of nivolumab. Receptors originate from a human donor with classical Hodgkin lymphoma.

V and J are TRBV28 and TRBJ2-7, with 9 bases fitting TRBD1. After removal of 3 bases from V and 6 bases from J, the junction contained 6 bases not matched to a gene. The germline gives CDR1 MDHEN, CDR2 SYDVKM. The CDR3 is 14 amino acids. CDR3 DNA sequence: TGTGCCAGCAGTTTGGGACAGGGTGGCGGCGAGCAGTACTTC. This translates into CASSLGQGGGEQYF.

This clone was counted a single time. J is TRBJ2-5 and V is TRBV20-1; D unresolved. Germline V CDR1 and CDR2: DFQATT, SNEGSKA (reference sequence). This CDR3 contains 11 residues. Deletions cut 0 bases from V and 5 bases from J, with 4 bases between. The CDR3 reads CSARDRETQYF. The CDR3 DNA sequence: TGCAGTGCTAGAGATCGGGAGACCCAGTACTTC.

A remark on this clone: At one boundary the junction diverges from the germline segment, which might be a read error. The chain couples TRBV7-7 to TRBJ2-3; 10 bases align to TRBD1. The germline gives CDR1 SSHAT, CDR2 FNYEAQ (reference sequence). The length of the CDR3 is 14 residues. CDR3 sequence (DNA): TGTGCTAGCAGCCTAGGGACAGGGGCAGATACGCAGTATTTT. Encoded protein: CASSLGTGADTQYF.

The V call is TRBV27, the J call TRBJ1-5, with a possible D match to TRBD1 (6 bases). CDR1 and CDR2 (germline): MNHEY, SMNVEV (reference sequence). The CDR3 contains 14 residues. V was clipped by 2 bases and J by 4 bases, with 9 bases between them. The CDR3 spells CASSLVQGNQPQHF. Written as DNA, the CDR3 is TGTGCCAGCAGTTTAGTCCAGGGGAATCAGCCCCAGCATTTT.

The rearrangement joins TRBV6-6 to TRBJ1-3; tentatively, D is TRBD1 (5 bases). The germline gives CDR1 MNHNY, CDR2 SVGAGI (reference sequence). The V end was cut by 6 bases, the J end by 0 bases, with 12 bases between. The length of the CDR3 is 15 residues. CDR3 sequence (DNA): TGTGCCAGCAGCCGCGACGGGGGCTCTGGAAACACCATATATTTT. Its translation is CASSRDGGSGNTIYF.

The chain employs TRBV4-1 and TRBJ2-7; weak D call: TRBD1 (6 bases). This CDR3 comprises 14 residues. With 1 base removed from V and 4 bases from J, the gap between germline ends came to 11 bases. Germline V gene lookup returns CDR1 MGHRA and CDR2 YSYEKL. The CDR3 DNA reads as TGCGCCAGCAGCCAAGCCGAGGACAGTTACGAGCAGTACTTC. Its protein is CASSQAEDSYEQYF.

The rearrangement joins TRBV9 to TRBJ2-5, with a possible D match to TRBD1 (5 bases). This CDR3 contains 15 residues. Trimming removed 0 bases at V and 2 bases at J, with 11 bases between. CDR1 SGDLS and CDR2 YYNGEE come from the germline V gene. The CDR3 sequence: CASSVGPGQQETQYF. CDR3 nucleotide sequence: TGTGCCAGCAGCGTAGGACCAGGGCAGCAAGAGACCCAGTACTTC.

As for this clone: A much larger clone sits a single nucleotide away, making a read error possible. The chain carries TRBV4-2 and TRBJ1-1, with 8 bases fitting TRBD1. The V gene end was trimmed by 5 bases and the J gene end by 1 base; junction bases not matched to a gene: 3. Germline CDR1 LGHNA, CDR2 YNFKEQ. CDR3 length: 14 amino acids. The CDR3 spells CASSDGQGNTEAFF. CDR3 bases: TGTGCCAGCAGCGACGGACAGGGGAACACTGAAGCTTTCTTT.

This clone has more than one count but fewer than ten. The chain has TRBV11-2 and TRBJ2-1, with 12 bases identical to TRBD2. CDR1 SGHAT and CDR2 FQNNGV come from the germline V gene. This CDR3 contains 18 residues. J was trimmed by 4 bases and V by 3 bases; bases with no gene match: 10. In nucleotides, the CDR3 is TGTGCCAGCAGCTTTAGGGCTAGCGGGGGGGCCGGTTACAATGAGCAGTTCTTC. Its protein is CASSFRASGGAGYNEQFF.

The rearrangement links TRBV19 to TRBJ1-5; TRBD1 matches at 9 bases. The CDR3 loop spans 18 amino acids. V trimming: 4 bases; J trimming: 2 bases; junction bases outside the gene matches: 12. Looked up from germline, CDR1 is LNHDA and CDR2 is SQIVND (reference sequence). The DNA of the CDR3 is TGTGCCAGTAGTACCACAGGGGGCTTTGCGTATGGCAATCAGCCCCAGCATTTT. This gives the protein CASSTTGGFAYGNQPQHF.

This chain joins TRBV11-2 and TRBJ2-5, with TRBD2 identical over 12 bases. Germline CDR1 is SGHAT and CDR2 is FQNNGV. The CDR3 has 19 residues. V gave up 5 bases and J gave up 0 bases; unmatched junction bases: 13. CDR3 protein: CASSPTSGGSIWYQETQYF. Written as DNA, the CDR3 is TGTGCCAGCAGCCCGACTAGCGGGGGCTCAATTTGGTACCAAGAGACCCAGTACTTC.

The V call is TRBV2, the J call TRBJ1-6, with 9 nucleotides matching TRBD1. The V segment lost 9 bases and the J segment 11 bases; nucleotides outside the gene matches: 11. The germline CDR1 and CDR2 sequences are SNHLY and FYNNEI. There are 14 residues in the CDR3. CDR3 loop: CASLPQGARTPLHF. CDR3 sequence (DNA): TGTGCCAGTTTACCACAGGGGGCGCGAACACCCCTCCACTTT. The variable domain in full, with the rest retrieved from reference TRBV2 and TRBJ1-6, is EPEVTQTPSHQVTQMGQEVILRCVPISNHLYFYWYRQILGQKVEFLVSFYNNEISEKSEIFDDQFSVERPDGSNFTLKIRSTKLEDSAMYFCASLPQGARTPLHFGNGTRLTVT.

The chain is built from TRBV19 and TRBJ1-1; no reliable D call. This CDR3 comprises 13 residues. Trimming took 6 bases from V and 0 from J, leaving 8 bases between them. The V gene's germline CDR1 is LNHDA and CDR2 SQIVND (reference sequence). As DNA, the CDR3 is TGTGCCAGTAGCTCCCTGGTGAACACTGAAGCTTTCTTT. Protein sequence: CASSSLVNTEAFF.

This chain uses TRBV25-1 with TRBJ1-1; maybe TRBD1 (6 bases). The CDR3 loop spans 14 amino acids. Trimming pared 3 bases from V and 3 bases from J, leaving 11 bases between. CDR1 MGHDK and CDR2 SYGVNS come from the germline V gene. The CDR3 coding sequence is TGTGCCAGCAGTGATGGGGGCGCGGACACTGAAGCTTTCTTT. The encoded protein is CASSDGGADTEAFF.

This rearrangement joins TRBV7-9 to TRBJ1-1; TRBD1 aligns across 12 bases. Trimming took 1 base from V and 4 from J; bases not matched to a gene: 4. The V gene's germline CDR1 is SEHNR and CDR2 FQNEAQ (reference sequence). CDR3 length: 16 residues. The CDR3 DNA is TGTGCCAGCAGCTTAGAGGGGGGACAGGGGGCCACTGAAGCTTTCTTT. It is translated as CASSLEGGQGATEAFF.

This chain connects TRBV27 to TRBJ2-7, with 11 bases aligning to TRBD2. The V segment lost 8 bases and the J segment 4 bases; nucleotides outside the gene matches: 13. Germline CDR1 and CDR2: MNHEY and SMNVEV (reference sequence). The CDR3 is made up of 16 amino acids. The DNA for the CDR3 is TGTGCCAGCGGCACTAGCGGGGGTCCAGGGCGTTACGAGCAGTACTTC. The encoded protein is CASGTSGGPGRYEQYF.

A single count supports this clone. The genes are TRBV5-1 and TRBJ2-5, with D possibly TRBD1 on 6 matching bases. CDR1 and CDR2 from the germline V gene are SGHRS and YFSETQ. With 0 bases removed from V and 4 bases from J, the gap between germline ends came to 16 bases. The CDR3 totals 16 residues. CDR3 bases: TGCGCCAGCAGCTTGGGGTGGGGGCGAGCTTCAGAGACCCAGTACTTC. Its translation is CASSLGWGRASETQYF.

This clone showed up just a few times. The chain has TRBV5-1 and TRBJ2-2; D possibly uses TRBD1 or TRBD2 (8 bases each). The CDR3 covers 17 residues. Germline CDR1 is SGHRS and CDR2 is YFSETQ. Trimming stripped 4 bases from V and 0 bases from J, with 16 bases between. CDR3 region: CASSPGQGLANTGELFF. CDR3 DNA: TGCGCCAGCAGCCCCGGACAGGGACTAGCGAACACCGGGGAGCTGTTTTTT.

The rearrangement uses TRBV5-1 and TRBJ2-1; 10 bases are a match to TRBD2. The V gene end was trimmed by 0 bases and the J gene end by 3 bases; junction bases not matched to a gene: 6. Per the germline V gene, CDR1 is SGHRS and CDR2 is YFSETQ. The CDR3 loop spans 17 amino acids. The CDR3 loop reads CASSLGVGTSDYNEQFF. DNA for the CDR3: TGCGCCAGCAGCTTGGGAGTTGGGACTAGCGACTACAATGAGCAGTTCTTC.

This chain uses TRBV29-1 with TRBJ2-2; D is possibly TRBD2 (6 bases). The V end was cut by 4 bases, the J end by 2 bases, with 11 bases between. The CDR3 is 14 residues long. Germline V gene sequence: CDR1 SQVTM, CDR2 ANQGSEA. The CDR3 sequence: CSVGLGGNTGELFF. The CDR3 DNA reads TGCAGCGTTGGACTGGGGGGTAACACCGGGGAGCTGTTTTTT.

The J gene is TRBJ2-5, the V gene TRBV27; TRBD2 matches at 11 bases. Germline lookup yields CDR1 MNHEY and CDR2 SMNVEV (reference sequence). With V trimmed by 2 bases and J by 1 base, 3 bases remained unmatched. The CDR3 is made up of 16 amino acids. The DNA of the CDR3 is TGTGCCAGCAGTTTAACTAGCGGGAGATTCCAAGAGACCCAGTACTTC. Amino acid sequence: CASSLTSGRFQETQYF.